The rows below give T cell receptor beta chains drawn from one sample of a study of T cell responses to AZD1222 COVID-19 vaccine. TCRdb's table, derived via immunoSEQ multiplex PCR, lists solely in-frame clones and lacks some. This sample carries 70,000 to 95,000 clones, 88% of them seen once, and the ten largest clones take less than 9%. Sequenced here: peripheral blood, sampled 28 days after the second AZD1222 dose. The receptors derive from an adult who received the AZD1222 COVID-19 vaccine. Each CDR3 is given with its conserved first and last residue. The order of the fields is J gene, V gene, D gene, clone size, CDR3 DNA, CDR3 protein. A D gene is named only where the DNA matches it firmly. Where a row states a size, it is once, few, many or the class of an expanded clone; other rows omit it.

j_call: TRBJ1-5
v_call: TRBV2
d_call: -
clone_size: -
cdr3_nt: TGTGCCAGCAAAGGGATTCGCAATCAGCCCCAGCATTTT
cdr3_aa: CASKGIRNQPQHF

j_call: TRBJ2-6
v_call: TRBV18
d_call: -
clone_size: -
cdr3_nt: TGTGCCAGCTCACCACCGAGTCGCTCTGGGGCCAACGTCCTGACTTTC
cdr3_aa: CASSPPSRSGANVLTF

j_call: TRBJ1-3
v_call: TRBV18
d_call: -
clone_size: few
cdr3_nt: TGTGCCAGCTCACCCGGGACCGAAGGAAACACCATATATTTT
cdr3_aa: CASSPGTEGNTIYF

j_call: TRBJ2-1
v_call: TRBV24-1
d_call: TRBD2
clone_size: -
cdr3_nt: TGTGCCACCAGTGGTCTTTCGGGGACTAGCGGGAGGGCCTCCTACAATGAGCAGTTCTTC
cdr3_aa: CATSGLSGTSGRASYNEQFF

j_call: TRBJ1-1
v_call: TRBV6-4
d_call: -
clone_size: -
cdr3_nt: TGTGCCAGCAGTGAAAACTTGAACACTGAAGCTTTCTTT
cdr3_aa: CASSENLNTEAFF

j_call: TRBJ2-4
v_call: TRBV9
d_call: -
clone_size: -
cdr3_nt: TGTGCCAGCAGCCTGGGGGCTAGCGGAGCCAAAAACATTCAGTACTTC
cdr3_aa: CASSLGASGAKNIQYF

j_call: TRBJ1-1
v_call: TRBV19
d_call: -
clone_size: -
cdr3_nt: TGTGCCAGTAGTCCTAGGAAGGGGCGGATGAACACTGAAGCTTTCTTT
cdr3_aa: CASSPRKGRMNTEAFF

j_call: TRBJ2-1
v_call: TRBV7-2
d_call: TRBD2
clone_size: -
cdr3_nt: TGTGCCAGCAGCTTAGGAGGGGCTAGCGGAACCTACAATGAGCAGTTCTTC
cdr3_aa: CASSLGGASGTYNEQFF

j_call: TRBJ2-7
v_call: TRBV30
d_call: TRBD1
clone_size: -
cdr3_nt: TGTGCCTGGAACAGGGGCGAGGGGAGCGAGCAGTACTTC
cdr3_aa: CAWNRGEGSEQYF

j_call: TRBJ1-5
v_call: TRBV2
d_call: -
clone_size: -
cdr3_nt: TGTGCCAGCATAAGGGAAGGACCGAGCAATCAGCCCCAGCATTTT
cdr3_aa: CASIREGPSNQPQHF

j_call: TRBJ2-1
v_call: TRBV19
d_call: -
clone_size: -
cdr3_nt: TGTGCCAGTGAAGACACTGGCGAAATCTACAATGAGCAGTTCTTC
cdr3_aa: CASEDTGEIYNEQFF

j_call: TRBJ2-1
v_call: TRBV6-2/TRBV6-3
d_call: -
clone_size: -
cdr3_nt: TGTGCCAGCAGCCCCCCTTTGGGACCCTACAATGAGCAGTTCTTC
cdr3_aa: CASSPPLGPYNEQFF

j_call: TRBJ2-2
v_call: TRBV7-2
d_call: -
clone_size: -
cdr3_nt: TGTGCCAGCAGCTCCTTTTATAGCAGCACCGGGGAGCTGTTTTTT
cdr3_aa: CASSSFYSSTGELFF

j_call: TRBJ2-7
v_call: TRBV7-2
d_call: -
clone_size: -
cdr3_nt: TGTGCCAGCAGCTTACTCGTAAGGCCCCCTTACGAGCAGTACTTC
cdr3_aa: CASSLLVRPPYEQYF

j_call: TRBJ2-5
v_call: TRBV7-2
d_call: TRBD1
clone_size: -
cdr3_nt: TGTGCCAGCAGCTTAAAGGTCTTGGGCAGGGGGCTAGAGACCCAGTACTTC
cdr3_aa: CASSLKVLGRGLETQYF

j_call: TRBJ2-7
v_call: TRBV4-1
d_call: TRBD2
clone_size: -
cdr3_nt: TGCGCCAGCAGCGACCCAAGCGGAACTAGCGGGATCCTCTACGAGCAGTACTTC
cdr3_aa: CASSDPSGTSGILYEQYF

j_call: TRBJ1-6
v_call: TRBV28
d_call: -
clone_size: -
cdr3_nt: TGTGCCAGCAGTGCCCCGGGACGAGGTTTAAATTCACCCCTCCACTTT
cdr3_aa: CASSAPGRGLNSPLHF

j_call: TRBJ2-1
v_call: TRBV4-1
d_call: -
clone_size: -
cdr3_nt: TGCGCCAGCAGCCTTGAAGGGGGAGTGGATTCCTACAATGAGCAGTTCTTC
cdr3_aa: CASSLEGGVDSYNEQFF

j_call: TRBJ2-5
v_call: TRBV30
d_call: TRBD2
clone_size: -
cdr3_nt: TGTGCCTGGAGCCAAGGGACTAGCGGGACTCGAGAGACCCAGTACTTC
cdr3_aa: CAWSQGTSGTRETQYF

j_call: TRBJ2-7
v_call: TRBV7-7
d_call: -
clone_size: -
cdr3_nt: TGTGCTAGCAGCTTAGGTGCAGGGGCCTACGAGCAGTACTTC
cdr3_aa: CASSLGAGAYEQYF

j_call: TRBJ2-1
v_call: TRBV2
d_call: TRBD2
clone_size: -
cdr3_nt: TGTGCCAGCAGTTTTATACTAGCGGGAGGGGAGCAGTTCTTC
cdr3_aa: CASSFILAGGEQFF

j_call: TRBJ2-2
v_call: TRBV3-1/TRBV3-2
d_call: -
clone_size: -
cdr3_nt: TGTGCCAGCAGCCGAAAAGCGGGTGGGACCGGGGAGCTGTTTTTT
cdr3_aa: CASSRKAGGTGELFF